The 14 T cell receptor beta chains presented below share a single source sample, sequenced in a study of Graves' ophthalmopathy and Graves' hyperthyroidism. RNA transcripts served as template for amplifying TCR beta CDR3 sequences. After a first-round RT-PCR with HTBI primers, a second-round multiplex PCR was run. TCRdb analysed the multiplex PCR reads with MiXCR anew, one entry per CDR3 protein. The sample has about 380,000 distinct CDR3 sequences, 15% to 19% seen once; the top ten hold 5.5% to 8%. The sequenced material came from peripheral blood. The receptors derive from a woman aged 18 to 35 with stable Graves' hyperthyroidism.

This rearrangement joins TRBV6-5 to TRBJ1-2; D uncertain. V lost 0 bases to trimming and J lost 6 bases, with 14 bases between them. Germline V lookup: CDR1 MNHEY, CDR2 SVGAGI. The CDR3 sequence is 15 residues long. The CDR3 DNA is TGTGCCAGCAGTTACTCGATGGGTCATCCCAATGGCTACACCTTC. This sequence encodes CASSYSMGHPNGYTF.

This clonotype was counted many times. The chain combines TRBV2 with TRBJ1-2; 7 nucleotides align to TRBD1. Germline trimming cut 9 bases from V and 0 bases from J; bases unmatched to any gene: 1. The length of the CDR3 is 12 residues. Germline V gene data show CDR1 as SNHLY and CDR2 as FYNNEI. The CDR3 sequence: CARQGTNYGYTF. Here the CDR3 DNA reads TGTGCCAGACAGGGGACTAACTATGGCTACACCTTC.

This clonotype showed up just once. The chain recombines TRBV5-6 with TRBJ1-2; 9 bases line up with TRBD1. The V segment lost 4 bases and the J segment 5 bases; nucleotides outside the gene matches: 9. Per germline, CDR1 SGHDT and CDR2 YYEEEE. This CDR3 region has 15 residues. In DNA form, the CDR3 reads TGTGCCAGCAGCCCGGGCGGGACAGGGACATATGGCTACACCTTC. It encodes CASSPGGTGTYGYTF.

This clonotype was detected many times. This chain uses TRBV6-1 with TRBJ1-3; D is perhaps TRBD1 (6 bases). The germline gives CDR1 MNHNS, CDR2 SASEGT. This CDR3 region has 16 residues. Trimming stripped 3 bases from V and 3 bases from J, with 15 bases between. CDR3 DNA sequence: TGTGCCAGCAGTGAGGGACAAGGGATAGTTGGAAACACCATATATTTT. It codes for CASSEGQGIVGNTIYF.

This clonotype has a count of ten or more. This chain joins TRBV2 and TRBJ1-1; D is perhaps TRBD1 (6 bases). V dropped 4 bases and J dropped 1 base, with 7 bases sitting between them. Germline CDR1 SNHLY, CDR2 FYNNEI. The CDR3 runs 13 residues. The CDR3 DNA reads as TGTGCCAGCAGTGGGGGACAGAACACTGAAGCTTTCTTT. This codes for CASSGGQNTEAFF. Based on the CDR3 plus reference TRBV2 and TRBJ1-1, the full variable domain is EPEVTQTPSHQVTQMGQEVILRCVPISNHLYFYWYRQILGQKVEFLVSFYNNEISEKSEIFDDQFSVERPDGSNFTLKIRSTKLEDSAMYFCASSGGQNTEAFFGQGTRLTVV.

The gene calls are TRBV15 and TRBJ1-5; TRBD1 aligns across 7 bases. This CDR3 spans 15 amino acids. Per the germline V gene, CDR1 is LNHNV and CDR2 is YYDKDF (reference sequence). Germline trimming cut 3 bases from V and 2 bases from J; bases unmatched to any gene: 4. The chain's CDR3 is CATSSDRARNQPQHF. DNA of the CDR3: TGTGCCACCAGCAGTGACAGGGCCCGCAATCAGCCCCAGCATTTT.

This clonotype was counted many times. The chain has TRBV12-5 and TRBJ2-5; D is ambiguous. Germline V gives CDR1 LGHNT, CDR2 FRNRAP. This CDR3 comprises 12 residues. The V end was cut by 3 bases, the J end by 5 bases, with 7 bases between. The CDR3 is CASGFSEETQYF. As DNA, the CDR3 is TGTGCTAGTGGTTTTTCCGAGGAGACCCAGTACTTC. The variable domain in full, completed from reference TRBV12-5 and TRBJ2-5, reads DARVTQTPRHKVTEMGQEVTMRCQPILGHNTVFWYRQTMMQGLELLAYFRNRAPLDDSGMPKDRFSAEMPDATLATLKIQPSEPRDSAVYFCASGFSEETQYFGPGTRLLVL.

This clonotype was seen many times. Here the CDR3 DNA reads TGCGCCAGCAGCCAAGCCCTACAGGCGCACGAGCAGTACTTC. Protein: CASSQALQAHEQYF. The chain uses TRBV4-1 and TRBJ2-7; weak D call: TRBD1 (5 bases). From germline, CDR1 is MGHRA and CDR2 YSYEKL. V shed 1 base and J shed 5 bases, with 12 bases lying between them. There are 14 residues in the CDR3.

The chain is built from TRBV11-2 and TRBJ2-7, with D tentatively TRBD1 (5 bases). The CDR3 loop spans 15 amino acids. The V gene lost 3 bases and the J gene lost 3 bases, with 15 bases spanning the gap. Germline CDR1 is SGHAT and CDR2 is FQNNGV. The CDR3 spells CASSFGWGLGYEQYF. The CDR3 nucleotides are TGTGCCAGCAGCTTTGGGTGGGGCCTCGGCTACGAGCAGTACTTC. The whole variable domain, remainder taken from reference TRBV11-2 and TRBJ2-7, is EAGVAQSPRYKIIEKRQSVAFWCNPISGHATLYWYQQILGQGPKLLIQFQNNGVVDDSQLPKDRFSAERLKGVDSTLKIQPAKLEDSAVYLCASSFGWGLGYEQYFGPGTRLTVT.

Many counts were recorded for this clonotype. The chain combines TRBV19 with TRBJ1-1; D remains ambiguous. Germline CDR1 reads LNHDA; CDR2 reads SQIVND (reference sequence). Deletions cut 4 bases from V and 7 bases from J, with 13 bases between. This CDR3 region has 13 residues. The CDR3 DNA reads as TGTGCCAGTAGTAGTCGCGCCGACGGTGAAGCTTTCTTT. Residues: CASSSRADGEAFF.

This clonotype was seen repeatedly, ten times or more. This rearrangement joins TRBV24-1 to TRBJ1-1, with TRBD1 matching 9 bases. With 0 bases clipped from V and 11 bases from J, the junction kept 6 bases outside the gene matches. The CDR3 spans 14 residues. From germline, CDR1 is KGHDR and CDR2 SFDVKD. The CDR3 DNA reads TGTGCCACCAGTGATTTGAGGATAGGACAGGGGGCTTTCTTT. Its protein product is CATSDLRIGQGAFF.

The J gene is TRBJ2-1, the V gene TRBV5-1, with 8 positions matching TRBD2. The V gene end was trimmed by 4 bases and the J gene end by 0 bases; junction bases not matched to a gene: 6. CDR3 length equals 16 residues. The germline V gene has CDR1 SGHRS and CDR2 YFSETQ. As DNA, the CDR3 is TGCGCCAGCAGCCCTGTCGGGGGGGTCTCCTACAATGAGCAGTTCTTC. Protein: CASSPVGGVSYNEQFF.

DNA of the CDR3: TGTGCCAGCAGAGACGGGTGGACCTATGGCTACACCTTC. This translates into CASRDGWTYGYTF. This sequence joins TRBV6-1 and TRBJ1-2; D is undetermined. The CDR3 is 13 amino acids. V lost 6 bases to trimming and J lost 4 bases, with 12 bases between them. Germline CDR1 reads MNHNS; CDR2 reads SASEGT.

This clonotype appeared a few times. CDR3 in DNA: TGTGCCACCAGCAGAGATCGGGGCAGGGGACTCCAAGAGACCCAGTACTTC. As protein: CATSRDRGRGLQETQYF. The V and J genes are TRBV15 and TRBJ2-5, with D perhaps TRBD1 or TRBD2 (6 bases each). The germline V gene encodes CDR1 LNHNV and CDR2 YYDKDF (reference sequence). This CDR3 is built from 17 residues. Trimming cost V 0 bases and J 1 base, with 15 bases left between them.